The T cell receptor beta chain under discussion was sequenced for a study of CD8 T cells in Susac syndrome. CD8+ and CD4+ blood T cells underwent TCR beta sequencing. The multiple sclerosis controls were treatment-naive patients with relapsing-remitting disease that was stable or active. RNA totalling roughly 0.5 to 1 ug underwent reverse transcription with random hexamers. Amplification of TCR beta CDR3 across 54 Vbeta and 13 Jbeta was performed with immunoSEQ multiplex PCR. A single record per CDR3 protein comes from TCRdb applying MiXCR to the immunoSEQ multiplex PCR reads. The sample contains under 55,000 distinct CDR3 sequences, roughly 93% of which appear only once. The origin of this receptor is a human donor with multiple sclerosis. The specimen was CD8+ T cells from PBMCs.

CDR3 in DNA: TGTGCCAGCAGCCAAGGTGGGGTTTCGGAAAATGAGCAGTTCTTC. Its protein product is CASSQGGVSENEQFF. The chain is built from TRBV13 and TRBJ2-1; D is ambiguous. Germline V lookup: CDR1 PRHDT, CDR2 FYEKMQ (reference sequence). V was cut by 5 bases and J by 7 bases, with 18 bases left in between. The CDR3 is made up of 15 amino acids. Supplemented by reference TRBV13 and TRBJ2-1, the full variable domain reads AAGVIQSPRHLIKEKRETATLKCYPIPRHDTVYWYQQGPGQDPQFLISFYEKMQSDKGSIPDRFSAQQFSDYHSELNMSSLELGDSALYFCASSQGGVSENEQFFGPGTRLTVL.